This TCR beta chain was profiled in a study of shared clonotypes between healthy human individuals. Study conclusions and caveats: Tissues were not sampled, only blood, and their repertoires likely differ.

Profiled with immunoSEQ multiplex PCR; TCRdb holds only in-frame clones, not every one. The sample contains about 2.3 million clones, approximately 95% of which appear only once. A word on this clone: Its antigen is unidentified.

The specimen was naive CD4+ T cells from PBMCs. This sample's subset: CD45RA+ positively selected. The clonotype originates from a man in his late teens or twenties in good health. Some clones in this sample may be carry-over from other donors' samples.

CDR3 loop: CASSDLDRGMDEQFF. For the CDR3, the DNA is TGTGCCAGCAGTGATCTGGACAGGGGGATGGATGAGCAGTTCTTC. The V and J genes are TRBV6-4 and TRBJ2-1; 10 positions agree with TRBD1. With 3 bases clipped from V and 8 bases from J, the junction kept 7 bases outside the gene matches. Germline values: CDR1 MRHNA, CDR2 SNTAGT. CDR3 length: 15 residues.